The clone carrying this TCR beta chain appeared a single time. The CDR3 covers 19 residues. Germline V gives CDR1 MNHEY, CDR2 SMNVEV (reference sequence). V shed 5 bases and J 3 bases; nucleotides not matched to a gene: 13. Original processing notes: Reference gene primer amplification in the assay estimated nucleated cell counts. TCRdb keeps only in-frame clones here, not all; method: immunoSEQ multiplex PCR. The D gene and trimming were derived from the DNA, and the V and J assignments and clone size from that table. The sample includes 60,000 to 70,000 clones, around 80% seen only once; the top ten take around 14%. This specimen comes from a study of blood T cell repertoires in COVID-19. Study at large: The study drew acute and convalescent COVID-19 samples from the United States, Italy and Spain.

This sequence joins TRBV27 and TRBJ2-1, with 13 nucleotides matching TRBD2. This sequence was found in an elderly man with acute or convalescent COVID-19. The sample taken for sequencing was peripheral blood. The DNA of the CDR3 is TGTGCCAGCAGTACCAGACTAGCGGGGGGCCCATCAAACTACAATGAGCAGTTCTTC. It specifies CASSTRLAGGPSNYNEQFF.